Below are 8 T cell receptor beta chains sequenced from a single sample in a study of T cell changes during pregnancy in multiple sclerosis. Sequencing was performed with immunoSEQ multiplex PCR; in TCRdb, only in-frame clones are kept and a portion is missing. The sample consists of about 70,000 clones, around 94% of them appearing once. The sequencing used peripheral blood, collected in the third trimester of pregnancy. The receptors were sampled from a female donor with multiple sclerosis, enrolled in a pregnancy study.

The chain couples TRBV7-2 to TRBJ2-5, with D maybe TRBD1 (6 bases). Trimming took 5 bases from V and 3 from J, leaving 10 bases between them. Germline CDR1 reads SGHTA; CDR2 reads FQGNSA. The CDR3 length is 13 residues. The CDR3 here is CASSQGQKETQYF. The CDR3 DNA reads as TGTGCCAGCAGCCAGGGGCAGAAAGAGACCCAGTACTTC.

CDR3 loop: CSARPGQVEYGYTF. The CDR3 coding sequence is TGCAGCGCGCGACCGGGACAGGTTGAGTATGGCTACACCTTC. The gene calls are TRBV29-1 and TRBJ1-2; TRBD1 agrees at 8 bases. CDR1 is SQVTM, CDR2 ANQGSEA, per germline. Trimming at V came to 7 bases and at J to 5 bases, leaving 12 bases not matched to a gene. The length of the CDR3 is 14 residues.

This chain links TRBV19 with TRBJ1-5; possible D gene TRBD1, 6 bases. Trimming left V 8 bases short and J 4 bases short, with 18 bases between. CDR3 size: 15 residues. Germline CDR1 reads LNHDA; CDR2 reads SQIVND (reference sequence). The CDR3 nucleotides are TGTGCCAGTCGGACAGCAGCCCTGGGGAATCAGCCCCAGCATTTT. Encoded protein: CASRTAALGNQPQHF.

The chain carries TRBV25-1 and TRBJ1-1; D unresolved. Trimming left V 2 bases short and J 6 bases short, with 16 bases between. The V gene's germline CDR1 is MGHDK and CDR2 SYGVNS. This CDR3 is 15 amino acids long. This chain's CDR3 is CASSEGSGGRAEAFF. CDR3 nucleotide sequence: TGTGCCAGCAGTGAAGGGAGTGGAGGGCGGGCTGAAGCTTTCTTT.

J is TRBJ1-3 and V is TRBV9; D unresolved. V lost 3 bases and J lost 0, with 13 bases in between. CDR1 SGDLS and CDR2 YYNGEE come from the germline V gene. The CDR3 spans 16 residues. The CDR3 protein is CASSAGGELSGNTIYF. The CDR3 DNA reads TGTGCCAGCAGCGCTGGAGGAGAGCTCTCTGGAAACACCATATATTTT.

The chain is built from TRBV6-5 and TRBJ1-2; unclear D gene. Germline CDR1 is MNHEY and CDR2 is SVGAGI. The CDR3 extends over 15 amino acids. The V end was cut by 6 bases, the J end by 0 bases, with 14 bases between. The CDR3 region has the DNA TGTGCCAGCAGGGAACGGGGAACAGCTAACTATGGCTACACCTTC. It yields the protein CASRERGTANYGYTF.

The chain links TRBV5-6 to TRBJ1-6; 7 bases agree with TRBD1. Germline CDR1 is SGHDT and CDR2 is YYEEEE. This CDR3 region has 17 residues. The junction had 13 bases not matched to a gene; V was cut back by 0 bases and J by 10 bases. CDR3 amino acids: CASSLGRGQAGGSPLHF. DNA for the CDR3: TGTGCCAGCAGCTTGGGCCGCGGACAGGCGGGTGGCTCACCCCTCCACTTT. The complete variable domain, with remaining parts taken from reference TRBV5-6 and TRBJ1-6, reads DAGVTQSPTHLIKTRGQQVTLRCSPKSGHDTVSWYQQALGQGPQFIFQYYEEEERQRGNFPDRFSGHQFPNYSSELNVNALLLGDSALYLCASSLGRGQAGGSPLHFGNGTRLTVT.

The chain carries TRBV6-4 and TRBJ2-3; 7 bases map to TRBD1. Germline assignment: CDR1 MRHNA and CDR2 SNTAGT. The V and J ends lost 3 bases and 2 bases, in that order; junction bases with no gene match: 2. The CDR3 runs 14 residues. CDR3 nucleotide sequence: TGTGCCAGCAGTGAAGGGACAGACACAGATACGCAGTATTTT. Encoded protein: CASSEGTDTDTQYF.